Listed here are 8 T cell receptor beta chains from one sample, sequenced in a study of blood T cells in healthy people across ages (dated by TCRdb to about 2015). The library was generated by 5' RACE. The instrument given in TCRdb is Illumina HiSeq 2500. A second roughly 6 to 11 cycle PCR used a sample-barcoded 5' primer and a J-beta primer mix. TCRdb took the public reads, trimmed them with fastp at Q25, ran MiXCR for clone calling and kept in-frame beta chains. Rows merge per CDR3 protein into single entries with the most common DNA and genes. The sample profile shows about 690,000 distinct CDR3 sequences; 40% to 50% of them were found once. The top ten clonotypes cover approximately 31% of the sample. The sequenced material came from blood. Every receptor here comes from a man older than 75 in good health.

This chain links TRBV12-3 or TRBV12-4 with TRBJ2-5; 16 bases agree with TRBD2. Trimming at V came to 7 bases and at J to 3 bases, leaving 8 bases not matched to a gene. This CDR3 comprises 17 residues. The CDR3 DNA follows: TGTGCCAGCAAACCACCGGGACTAGCGGGAGGGAAAGAGACCCAGTACTTC. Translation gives CASKPPGLAGGKETQYF.

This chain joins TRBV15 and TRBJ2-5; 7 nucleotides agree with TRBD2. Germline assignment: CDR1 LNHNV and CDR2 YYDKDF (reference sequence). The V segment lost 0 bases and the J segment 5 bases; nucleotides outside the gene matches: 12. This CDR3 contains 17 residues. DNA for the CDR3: TGTGCCACCAGCAGAGATCCCCCCGGCGGGAGAGGGGAGACCCAGTACTTC. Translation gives CATSRDPPGGRGETQYF.

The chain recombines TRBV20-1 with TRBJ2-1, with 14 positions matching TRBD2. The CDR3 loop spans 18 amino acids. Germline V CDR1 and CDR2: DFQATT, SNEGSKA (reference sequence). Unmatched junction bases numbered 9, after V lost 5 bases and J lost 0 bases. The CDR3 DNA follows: TGCAGTGCTGAACCGGGACTAGCGGGAGCGAGCTCCTACAATGAGCAGTTCTTC. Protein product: CSAEPGLAGASSYNEQFF.

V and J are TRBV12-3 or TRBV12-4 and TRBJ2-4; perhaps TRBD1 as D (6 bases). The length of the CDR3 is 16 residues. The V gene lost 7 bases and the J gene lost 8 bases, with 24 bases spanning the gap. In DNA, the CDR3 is TGTGCCAGCACCCTCGATGGACAACCTAAGGGGGACATTCAGTACTTC. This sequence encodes CASTLDGQPKGDIQYF.

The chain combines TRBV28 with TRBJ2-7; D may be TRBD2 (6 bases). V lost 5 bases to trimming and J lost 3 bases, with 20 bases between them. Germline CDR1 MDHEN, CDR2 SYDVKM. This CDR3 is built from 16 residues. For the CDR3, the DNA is TGTGCCAGCAGTCCCAGGGCCGGGAGAATATACTACGAGCAGTACTTC. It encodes CASSPRAGRIYYEQYF. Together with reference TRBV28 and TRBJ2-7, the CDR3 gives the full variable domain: DVKVTQSSRYLVKRTGEKVFLECVQDMDHENMFWYRQDPGLGLRLIYFSYDVKMKEKGDIPEGYSVSREKKERFSLILESASTNQTSMYLCASSPRAGRIYYEQYFGPGTRLTVT.

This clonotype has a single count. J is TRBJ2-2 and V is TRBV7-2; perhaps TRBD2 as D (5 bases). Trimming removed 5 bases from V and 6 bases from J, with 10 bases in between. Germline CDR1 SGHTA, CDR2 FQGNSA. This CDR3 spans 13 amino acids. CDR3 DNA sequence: TGTGCCAGCAGCCCTAAGCGGCCCGGGGAGCTGTTTTTT. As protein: CASSPKRPGELFF.

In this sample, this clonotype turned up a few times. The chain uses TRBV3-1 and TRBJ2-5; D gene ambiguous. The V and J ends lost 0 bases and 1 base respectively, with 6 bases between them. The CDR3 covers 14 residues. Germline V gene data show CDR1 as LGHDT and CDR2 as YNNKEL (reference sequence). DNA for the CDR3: TGTGCCAGCAGCCAAGAACGACGCCAAGAGACCCAGTACTTC. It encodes CASSQERRQETQYF.

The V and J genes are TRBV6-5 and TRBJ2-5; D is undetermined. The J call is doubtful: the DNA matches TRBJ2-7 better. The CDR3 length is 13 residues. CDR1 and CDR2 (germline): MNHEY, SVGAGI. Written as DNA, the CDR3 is TGTGCCAGCAGCCCCGGTGACGTCGACGAGCAGTACTTC. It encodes CASSPGDVDEQYF.